This TCR beta chain was recorded in a study of blood T cell repertoires in COVID-19. The overall study: Spain, Italy and the United States supplied samples that represented acute and convalescent COVID-19.

The ends lost 1 base at V and 9 bases at J; junction bases unmatched: 10. Germline V gene lookup returns CDR1 SGHTA and CDR2 FQGTGA. This CDR3 has 16 amino acids. Per the original data handling: Amplification with reference gene primers provided the estimates of nucleated cell counts. Method: immunoSEQ multiplex PCR; TCRdb's copy keeps in-frame clones and lacks some. The DNA gave D and trimming, while V, J and clone size come from that table. The table shows a few hundred thousand clones, with approximately 81% occurring only once. The chain uses TRBV7-3 and TRBJ2-1; 9 bases map to TRBD1. The sequenced sample was peripheral blood. This clonotype was obtained from a woman between 18 and 29 years old with acute or convalescent COVID-19. Written as DNA, the CDR3 is TGTGCCAGCAGCTTAAGTGATCAGACAGGGGGAGGTGAGCAGTTCTTC. It is translated as CASSLSDQTGGGEQFF.